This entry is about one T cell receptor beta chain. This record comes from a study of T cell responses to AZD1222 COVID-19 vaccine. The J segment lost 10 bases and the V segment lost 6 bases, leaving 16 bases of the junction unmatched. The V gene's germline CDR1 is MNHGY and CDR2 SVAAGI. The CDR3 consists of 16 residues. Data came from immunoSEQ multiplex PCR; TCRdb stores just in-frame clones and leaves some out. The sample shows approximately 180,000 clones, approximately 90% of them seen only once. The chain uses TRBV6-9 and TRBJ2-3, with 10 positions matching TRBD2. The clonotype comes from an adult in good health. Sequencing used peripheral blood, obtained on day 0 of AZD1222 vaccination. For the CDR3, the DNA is TGTGCCAGCAGGCCGGGGAGCGGGGGGGTTTGTTGGGCGCAGTATTTT. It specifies CASRPGSGGVCWAQYF.